A single sample gave rise to the 8 T cell receptor beta chains below, sequenced in a study of OX40 agonist ivuxolimab in advanced cancers. Profiled with immunoSEQ multiplex PCR; TCRdb holds only in-frame clones, not every one. The repertoire has about 78,000 clones, roughly 93% of them found once; the top ten carry 2.5% to 3.5%. The starting material was CD4+ or CD8+ T cells sorted from blood, obtained in a trial of the OX40 agonist ivuxolimab. The receptors were gathered from an adult with an advanced solid tumor such as melanoma, head and neck, liver or kidney cancer.

V is TRBV5-1 and J is TRBJ1-6; D gene unclear. CDR1 and CDR2 (germline): SGHRS, YFSETQ. The CDR3 has 14 amino acids. V lost 4 bases and J 7 bases, leaving 12 bases between the germline ends. The CDR3 sequence: CASSPRTGNSPLHF. The CDR3 region has the DNA TGCGCCAGCAGCCCACGGACGGGAAATTCACCCCTCCACTTT.

CDR3 DNA: TGTGCCAGCAGTTCGACAGGGGTTAATGAAAAACTGTTTTTT. It is translated as CASSSTGVNEKLFF. The J gene is TRBJ1-4, the V gene TRBV28, with TRBD1 identical over 8 bases. The CDR3 sequence is 14 residues long. CDR1 is MDHEN, CDR2 SYDVKM, per germline. The V gene end was trimmed by 4 bases and the J gene end by 4 bases; junction bases not matched to a gene: 2. The whole variable domain, remainder taken from reference TRBV28 and TRBJ1-4, is DVKVTQSSRYLVKRTGEKVFLECVQDMDHENMFWYRQDPGLGLRLIYFSYDVKMKEKGDIPEGYSVSREKKERFSLILESASTNQTSMYLCASSSTGVNEKLFFGSGTQLSVL.

The chain recombines TRBV6-1 with TRBJ2-4; D not certain. CDR3 length: 18 amino acids. Germline V gene sequence: CDR1 MNHNS, CDR2 SASEGT. Trimming stripped 0 bases from V and 0 bases from J, with 15 bases between. The CDR3 region has the DNA TGTGCCAGCAGTGAAGCCCGCGCATTTGCGCTAGCCAAAAACATTCAGTACTTC. This gives the protein CASSEARAFALAKNIQYF.

V is TRBV5-1 and J is TRBJ1-4; 9 bases line up with TRBD1. The CDR3 has 14 residues. The V gene's germline CDR1 is SGHRS and CDR2 YFSETQ. The V and J ends lost 4 bases and 5 bases, in that order; junction bases with no gene match: 3. The CDR3, as DNA: TGCGCCAGCAGCCCCGGGACAGGGAATGAAAAACTGTTTTTT. Residues: CASSPGTGNEKLFF. The full variable domain, its missing parts supplied by reference TRBV5-1 and TRBJ1-4, is KAGVTQTPRYLIKTRGQQVTLSCSPISGHRSVSWYQQTPGQGLQFLFEYFSETQRNKGNFPGRFSGRQFSNSRSEMNVSTLELGDSALYLCASSPGTGNEKLFFGSGTQLSVL.

The rearrangement uses TRBV28 and TRBJ2-7; 9 positions match TRBD2. Per the germline V gene, CDR1 is MDHEN and CDR2 is SYDVKM. This CDR3 comprises 15 residues. Trimming took 6 bases from V and 3 from J; bases not matched to a gene: 9. The CDR3: CASSPAGGRSYEQYF. Written as DNA, the CDR3 is TGTGCCAGCAGCCCTGCGGGAGGGCGAAGCTACGAGCAGTACTTC. Full variable domain (remainder filled in from reference TRBV28 and TRBJ2-7): DVKVTQSSRYLVKRTGEKVFLECVQDMDHENMFWYRQDPGLGLRLIYFSYDVKMKEKGDIPEGYSVSREKKERFSLILESASTNQTSMYLCASSPAGGRSYEQYFGPGTRLTVT.

CDR3 region: CAISESGRYEQYF. The CDR3 coding sequence is TGTGCCATCAGTGAGTCAGGGCGCTACGAGCAGTACTTC. V and J are TRBV10-3 and TRBJ2-7; unclear D gene. V was cut by 0 bases and J by 3 bases, with 6 bases left in between. The CDR3 spans 13 residues. The germline V gene encodes CDR1 ENHRY and CDR2 SYGVKD.

The V call is TRBV7-9, the J call TRBJ2-5; tentative D call: TRBD1 (5 bases). The length of the CDR3 is 14 residues. With 7 bases removed from V and 2 bases from J, the gap between germline ends came to 14 bases. The V gene's germline CDR1 is SEHNR and CDR2 FQNEAQ (reference sequence). CDR3 residues: CASIHSGIQETQYF. The CDR3 nucleotides are TGTGCCAGCATCCACTCAGGGATTCAAGAGACCCAGTACTTC.

The count of this clone is one. The genes are TRBV27 and TRBJ2-3, with D perhaps matching TRBD1 (6 bases). The V gene lost 6 bases and the J gene lost 3 bases, with 19 bases spanning the gap. The length of the CDR3 is 16 residues. CDR1 is MNHEY, CDR2 SMNVEV, per germline (reference sequence). CDR3 residues: CASSPGQGWRTDTQYF. CDR3 DNA: TGTGCCAGCAGCCCGGGGCAGGGGTGGAGGACAGATACGCAGTATTTT.